This TCR beta chain emerged from a study of blood T cells in healthy people across ages (dated by TCRdb to between 2014 and 2017). For context, the study as a whole: Template switching captured roughly one uniquely barcoded TCR beta cDNA molecule per two T cells in model experiments. Using deep sequencing normalized with unique cDNA molecular identifiers, the study measured how TCR beta repertoire diversity changes with age. Donors were grouped into four age groups: young (average 16 years), middle-aged (approximately 41), aged (about 59) and long-lived (just over 80). Donors of different ages were randomly distributed across sequencing lanes to avoid experimental bias. Using the same blood draw, the study looked at two additional independent replicas of 1 million unique cDNA reads for two donors, one aged 18 to 29 and the other aged 80 or older. Findings and caveats that apply to the study as a whole: The long-lived group showed more naive CD4+ T cells, fewer expanded clones and increased TCR diversity than the aged group, suggesting age selection. Because profiling used bulk unsorted PBMCs, naive and antigen-experienced compartments could not be compared conclusively. Estimates of total diversity based on one million sequenced T cells were regarded as lower bounds and as underestimates. There was a strong correlation between observed TCR beta diversity and the percentage of naive T cells measured by flow cytometry. Observed TCR beta diversity per million T cells fell roughly linearly with age, and a significant reduction was already apparent by age about 36. The CMV infection status of donors was not known, potentially confounding age-related changes in expanded clonotypes.

The V end loses 8 bases and the J end loses 5 bases, and a stretch of 10 bases separates them. CDR1 SQVTM and CDR2 ANQGSEA are derived from the germline V gene. The CDR3, cysteine through phenylalanine, is 11 amino acids long. Of the read, only the CDR3 DNA is kept; its 33 bases are in frame from base 1. Library creation used 5' RACE. Sequencer: Illumina HiSeq 2500. A second PCR of roughly 6 to 11 cycles was run with a J-beta primer mix and a sample-barcoded 5' primer. A unique molecular identifier was introduced onto each TCR beta cDNA molecule by a template-switch 5' adaptor carrying 12 random nucleotides. At least 2.5 million CDR3-containing paired-end reads were obtained from each sample. The Mint cDNA synthesis kit, primed by a TRBC-specific oligonucleotide, was used to synthesize first-strand cDNA from all RNA. All cDNA was treated with uracil-DNA glycosylase and then went through a first 18-cycle PCR with the universal primers M1SS and BC2_uni_R. Per the original workflow: For normalization, 1 million high-quality reads, each with a distinct molecular identifier, were randomly selected from each sample. Reads sharing molecular identifiers were discarded rather than binned into consensus sequences. CDR3 identification, clonotype clustering and error correction used MiTCR with a Q25 quality threshold and the strictest error-elimination algorithm. A nonparametric unseen species model with Euler transformation was used to estimate a lower bound on total TCR beta diversity. The public reads were run again by TCRdb, first through fastp at Q25 and then through MiXCR, and only productive beta chains were kept. CDR3 protein duplicates are merged, each entry listing the most common genes and DNA. The V and J calls shown here were made by TCRdb, not taken from the authors' results. Counted in this sample were around 800,000 distinct CDR3 sequences; roughly 53% of them appeared once. In total, the top ten clones hold approximately 41% of the sample.

There are a few counts of this clonotype. It lacks a known antigen. Base qualities are not at hand, and no much larger clone is one base apart. Donors were approximately 42 systemically healthy Caucasian individuals from Russia aged roughly 6 to 90 years. Approximately 10 milliliters of peripheral blood were collected from each donor into EDTA-treated Vacutainer tubes. PBMCs were isolated by Ficoll-Paque density-gradient centrifugation, with at least 6 million obtained per sample. Total RNA, at least 6 micrograms per sample, was extracted from PBMCs with Trizol reagent. The percentages of naive CD45RAhigh/CD27high T cells were determined by flow cytometry on a PBMC aliquot from every donor.

The receptor was derived from a man older than 75 in good health. The sequence links TRBV29-1 to TRBJ2-1; TRBD1 is a possible D gene, resting on 5 matching bases. Material for sequencing was blood. The bases are TGCAGCTACCGCAGGGACAATGAGCAGTTCTTC. Its protein is CSYRRDNEQFF.